This T cell receptor beta chain derives from a study of blood T cells in healthy people across ages. In its sample, this clonotype was seen many times. Its antigen is undetermined. Sample-barcoded 5' priming and a J-beta primer mix drove a second PCR of about 7 to 12 cycles. Tagging of each cDNA molecule was performed by a template-switch adaptor with 12 random nucleotides. TCRdb re-called the 5' RACE reads with MiXCR, one entry per CDR3 protein. The repertoire holds about 650,000 distinct CDR3 sequences, approximately 30% seen once, with 15% to 17% in the top ten. The study's findings and limits: Researchers deemed the diversity estimates from one million T cells underestimates.

This CDR3 contains 15 residues. Trimming removed 3 bases from V and 0 bases from J, with 12 bases in between. Germline-derived CDR1 and CDR2 are SGHRS and YFSETQ. The gene calls are TRBV5-1 and TRBJ2-5; D remains unclear. Sequencing used blood. The receptor was isolated from a woman of 80 years or more in good health. The DNA for the CDR3 is TGCGCCAGCAGCTCTTTGGTCGGGTACCAAGAGACCCAGTACTTC. Its translation: CASSSLVGYQETQYF.